These 7 T cell receptor beta chains were all obtained from the same sample, sequenced in a study of blood T cell repertoires in COVID-19 (TCRdb year 2020). Library preparation employed the immunoSEQ multiplex PCR assay. The table comes from immuneACCESS by way of TCRdb, which keeps in-frame sequences with V and J called. Part of the clones is missing from these tables; in studies checked, under half for an unresolved V gene and the rest for unknown reasons. This sample comprises about 160,000 clones, roughly 82% of them detected only once. Jointly, the top ten make up approximately 14% of the sample. Material for sequencing was peripheral blood. The origin of the receptors is a human donor with acute or convalescent COVID-19. The donor label of this sample is uncertain.

The J gene is TRBJ1-1, the V gene TRBV7-8; D uncertain. The germline V gene encodes CDR1 SGHVS and CDR2 FQNEAQ. This CDR3 region has 15 residues. V lost 2 bases and J 1 base, leaving 11 bases between the germline ends. The CDR3 protein is CASSLSRAPNTEAFF. In DNA form, the CDR3 reads TGTGCCAGCAGCTTAAGCCGAGCACCGAACACTGAAGCTTTCTTT.

The rearrangement links TRBV19 to TRBJ1-4; D not certain. Per germline, CDR1 LNHDA and CDR2 SQIVND (reference sequence). V lost 9 bases, J lost 4 bases, and 21 bases lay in between. The CDR3 consists of 16 residues. The CDR3 region is CASVNRARGSNEKLFF. The CDR3 region has the DNA TGTGCCAGCGTCAACAGAGCTCGGGGAAGTAATGAAAAACTGTTTTTT.

The chain is built from TRBV6-1 and TRBJ1-5; the D gene is possibly TRBD1 (6 bases). Germline V gene data show CDR1 as MNHNS and CDR2 as SASEGT. V was pared by 0 bases and J by 5 bases, with 11 bases between. This CDR3 comprises 15 residues. CDR3 coding DNA: TGTGCCAGCAGTGAAGCGATCAGGGGTCATCAGCCCCAGCATTTT. It codes for CASSEAIRGHQPQHF.

Notes on this clone: Other DNA variants within this sample encode the same CDR3. The chain recombines TRBV11-2 with TRBJ2-5, with 7 bases that match TRBD1. Germline V gene data show CDR1 as SGHAT and CDR2 as FQNNGV. The CDR3 is made up of 13 amino acids. V shed 4 bases, J shed 3 bases, and the junction held 2 bases outside the gene matches. DNA of the CDR3: TGTGCCAGCAGCTCTCAGGGGGAAGAGACCCAGTACTTC. This sequence encodes CASSSQGEETQYF. Filled out from reference TRBV11-2 and TRBJ2-5, the complete variable domain reads EAGVAQSPRYKIIEKRQSVAFWCNPISGHATLYWYQQILGQGPKLLIQFQNNGVVDDSQLPKDRFSAERLKGVDSTLKIQPAKLEDSAVYLCASSSQGEETQYFGPGTRLLVL.

This rearrangement joins TRBV6-4 to TRBJ1-2, with a weak D call TRBD1 (6 bases). The CDR3 spans 15 residues. From germline, CDR1 is MRHNA and CDR2 SNTAGT. Deletions cut 5 bases from V and 8 bases from J, with 21 bases between. CDR3 residues: CASSLGAGVNGGYTF. The CDR3 nucleotides are TGTGCCAGCAGTTTGGGGGCAGGGGTCAACGGAGGCTACACCTTC.

This clone was seen just once. The chain links TRBV7-9 to TRBJ1-2, with D maybe TRBD1 (5 bases). CDR1 is SEHNR, CDR2 FQNEAQ, per germline (reference sequence). This CDR3 has 13 amino acids. V lost 4 bases to trimming and J lost 2 bases, with 8 bases between them. CDR3 residues: CASSSGDNYGYTF. Here the CDR3 DNA reads TGTGCCAGCAGCTCGGGGGACAACTATGGCTACACCTTC. Full variable domain (outside the CDR3, taken from reference TRBV7-9 and TRBJ1-2): DTGVSQNPRHKITKRGQNVTFRCDPISEHNRLYWYRQTLGQGPEFLTYFQNEAQLEKSRLLSDRFSAERPKGSFSTLEIQRTEQGDSAMYLCASSSGDNYGYTFGSGTRLTVV.

The chain combines TRBV5-5 with TRBJ2-3; D not certain. Germline V gene sequence: CDR1 SGHKS, CDR2 YYEKEE (reference sequence). With 2 bases removed from V and 1 base from J, the gap between germline ends came to 14 bases. This CDR3 has 16 amino acids. CDR3 loop: CASSFAGQLGTDTQYF. As DNA, the CDR3 is TGTGCCAGCAGCTTCGCAGGTCAGCTGGGCACAGATACGCAGTATTTT.